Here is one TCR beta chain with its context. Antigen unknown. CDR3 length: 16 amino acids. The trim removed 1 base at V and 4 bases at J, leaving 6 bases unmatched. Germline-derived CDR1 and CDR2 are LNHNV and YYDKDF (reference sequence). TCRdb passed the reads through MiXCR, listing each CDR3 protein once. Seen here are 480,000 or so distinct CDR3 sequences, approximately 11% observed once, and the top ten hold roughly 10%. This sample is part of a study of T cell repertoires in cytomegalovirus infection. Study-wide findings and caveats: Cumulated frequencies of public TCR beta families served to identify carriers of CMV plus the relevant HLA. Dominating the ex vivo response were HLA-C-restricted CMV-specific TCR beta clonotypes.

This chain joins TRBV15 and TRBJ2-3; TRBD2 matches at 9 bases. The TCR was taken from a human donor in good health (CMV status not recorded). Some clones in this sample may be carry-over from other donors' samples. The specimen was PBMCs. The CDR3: CATSRGSGGWPDTQYF. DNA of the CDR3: TGTGCCACCAGCAGAGGCAGCGGGGGGTGGCCAGATACGCAGTATTTT.